This TCR beta chain was retrieved from a study of CD8 T cells in Susac syndrome. Study context: Within the sequenced Susac syndrome patient group, over 5 exhibited active disease and roughly 8 were in remission. Patients with Susac syndrome were, at the time of blood collection, therapy-naive, maintained on corticosteroids, or maintained on intravenous immunoglobulin alone.

The CDR3 runs to 13 residues. Germline V gives CDR1 SGHTA, CDR2 FQGNSA. The germline V and J ends were trimmed by 4 bases and 2 bases, with 8 bases remaining between them. RNA in amounts of roughly 0.5 to 1 ug was reverse transcribed with random hexamers. TCRdb re-derived calls from the immunoSEQ multiplex PCR reads in MiXCR, one entry per CDR3 protein. Altogether approximately 49,000 distinct CDR3 sequences are present, over 90% being singletons, with the ten largest covering less than 0.8%. Sequences were obtained from CD8+ T cells from PBMCs. The V call is TRBV7-2, the J call TRBJ1-1, with D possibly TRBD1 on 5 matching bases. The sequence was obtained from a human donor with Susac syndrome. Written as DNA, the CDR3 is TGTGCCAGCAGCTGGGACCTCAACACTGAAGCTTTCTTT. Translation: CASSWDLNTEAFF.